A single sample is the source of the 27 T cell receptor beta chains below, sequenced in a study of blood T cell repertoires in COVID-19 (TCRdb year 2020). Library prep was done by the immunoSEQ multiplex PCR assay. This immuneACCESS table, as held by TCRdb, lists in-frame sequences with V and J called but not all clones. Of the missing ones, under half trace to an unresolved V gene in checked studies; the others have no known cause. The sample contains approximately 170,000 clones, around 85% of them found a single time. 6.5% to 7.5% of the sample is held by the ten biggest clonotypes. Sequences were obtained from peripheral blood. These receptors were obtained from an older man with COVID-19, enrolled during active disease.

The V and J genes are TRBV18 and TRBJ2-1; D is perhaps TRBD1 (6 bases). Trimming removed 2 bases at V and 2 bases at J, with 10 bases between. The CDR3 covers 15 residues. Per germline, CDR1 KGHSH and CDR2 LQKENI. CDR3 in DNA: TGTGCCAGCTCACCAGACAGGCAGACCTACAATGAGCAGTTCTTC. Translating gives CASSPDRQTYNEQFF.

The rearrangement links TRBV2 to TRBJ1-3; no clear D. Trimming took off 6 bases at V and 1 base at J, with 4 bases between the two ends. In germline, CDR1 is SNHLY, CDR2 FYNNEI. The CDR3 covers 12 residues. The DNA of the CDR3 is TGTGCCAGCAGAGCTTCTGGAAACACCATATATTTT. Translated: CASRASGNTIYF.

The rearrangement links TRBV5-4 to TRBJ2-5; 14 nucleotides align to TRBD2. The CDR3 has 17 amino acids. J lost 7 bases, V lost 4 bases, and 12 bases had no gene match. Germline lookup yields CDR1 SGHNT and CDR2 YYREEE (reference sequence). CDR3 DNA sequence: TGTGCCAGCAGCGGGAGACTAGCGGGGGGGCGGAGAGGGACCCAGTACTTC. This gives the protein CASSGRLAGGRRGTQYF.

This chain connects TRBV5-1 to TRBJ1-2; tentatively, D is TRBD1 (6 bases). Germline V gene lookup returns CDR1 SGHRS and CDR2 YFSETQ. The CDR3 runs to 16 residues. Trimming took 2 bases from V and 5 from J, leaving 19 bases between them. The CDR3 loop reads CASSFSAAGASYGYTF. The CDR3 DNA reads TGCGCCAGCAGCTTTTCGGCGGCAGGGGCGTCTTATGGCTACACCTTC.

The chain employs TRBV7-9 and TRBJ1-4; 7 nucleotides line up with TRBD1. The germline V gene has CDR1 SEHNR and CDR2 FQNEAQ (reference sequence). The CDR3 consists of 15 residues. The junction had 10 bases not matched to a gene; V was cut back by 5 bases and J by 7 bases. CDR3 amino acids: CASSPDRTGVEKLFF. CDR3 DNA: TGTGCCAGCAGCCCCGACCGGACAGGAGTTGAAAAACTGTTTTTT.

The CDR3 spells CASSQETDSNQPQHF. The DNA of the CDR3 is TGTGCCAGCAGCCAAGAGACAGATAGCAATCAGCCCCAGCATTTT. The J gene is TRBJ1-5, the V gene TRBV4-2, with D possibly matching TRBD1 (5 bases). This CDR3 comprises 15 residues. Trimming took off 0 bases at V and 0 bases at J, with 6 bases between the two ends. Germline loops: CDR1 LGHNA, CDR2 YNFKEQ.

In its sample, this clone was seen once. V gene TRBV19 combines with J gene TRBJ2-5; 7 bases are a match to TRBD2. Per the germline V gene, CDR1 is LNHDA and CDR2 is SQIVND (reference sequence). CDR3 size: 13 residues. V shed 5 bases and J 5 bases; nucleotides not matched to a gene: 5. CDR3 in DNA: TGTGCCAGTAGTCTTAGCGGGTCCGAGACCCAGTACTTC. It yields the protein CASSLSGSETQYF.

The rearrangement joins TRBV18 to TRBJ2-2, with D maybe TRBD1 (5 bases). V lost 3 bases and J lost 0, with 8 bases in between. Looked up from germline, CDR1 is KGHSH and CDR2 is LQKENI. CDR3 length: 15 residues. The CDR3 DNA reads as TGTGCCAGCTCACCTGCAGGGTCGAACACCGGGGAGCTGTTTTTT. Its protein is CASSPAGSNTGELFF.

The chain uses TRBV3-1 (or the pseudogene TRBV3-2) and TRBJ1-3; TRBD1 might be the D (6 bases). Germline CDR1 and CDR2: LGHDT and YNNKEL (reference sequence). This CDR3 is 14 amino acids long. Trimming took off 7 bases at V and 8 bases at J, with 18 bases between the two ends. Here the CDR3 reads CASTISGQPDTIYF. CDR3 nucleotides: TGTGCCAGCACCATATCAGGACAGCCAGACACCATATATTTT.

This clone was seen just once. This rearrangement joins TRBV29-1 to TRBJ1-2, with a weak D call TRBD1 (6 bases). Germline CDR1 reads SQVTM; CDR2 reads ANQGSEA. V lost 6 bases, J lost 1 base, and 12 bases lay in between. This CDR3 is 13 amino acids long. The CDR3, as DNA: TGCAGCGTACGGACAGACGATAACTATGGCTACACCTTC. As protein: CSVRTDDNYGYTF.

V usage is TRBV29-1 and J usage is TRBJ2-3; TRBD1 matches at 8 bases. Per the germline V gene, CDR1 is SQVTM and CDR2 is ANQGSEA. Trimming at V came to 4 bases and at J to 6 bases, leaving 6 bases not matched to a gene. The length of the CDR3 is 13 residues. The CDR3 DNA sequence: TGCAGCGTTGCTGGACAGGGAGGTGATACGCAGTATTTT. Amino acids: CSVAGQGGDTQYF.

As for this clone: A junction end diverges from the germline sequence, so it may reflect a read error. This CDR3 is also generated by other DNA sequences in the sample. The V gene is TRBV7-2, the J gene TRBJ1-1, with unresolved D. Per germline, CDR1 SGHTA and CDR2 FQGNSA. The CDR3 has 13 residues. Written as DNA, the CDR3 is TGTGCCAGCAGTTTAGCTCGGAACACTGAAGCTTTCTTT. This gives the protein CASSLARNTEAFF.

This clone was observed a handful of times. The V gene is TRBV25-1, the J gene TRBJ1-6; D perhaps matches TRBD1 (5 bases). Germline CDR1 reads MGHDK; CDR2 reads SYGVNS. The CDR3 loop spans 14 amino acids. V shed 6 bases and J shed 0 bases, with 6 bases lying between them. The CDR3, as DNA: TGTGCCAGCAGAAGGGGCTCCTATAATTCACCCCTCCACTTT. Amino acid sequence: CASRRGSYNSPLHF.

The chain joins TRBV6-2 or TRBV6-3 to TRBJ2-7; a possible D gene is TRBD2 (5 bases). Trimming pared 2 bases from V and 0 bases from J, leaving 11 bases between. The CDR3 has 15 residues. Germline V gene sequence: CDR1 MNHEY, CDR2 SVGEGT. In DNA form, the CDR3 reads TGTGCCAGCAGTTACCCCGGGGTCAGCTCCTACGAGCAGTACTTC. This sequence encodes CASSYPGVSSYEQYF.

The chain carries TRBV5-5 and TRBJ2-7, with unresolved D. CDR3 length: 14 amino acids. Germline V gene lookup returns CDR1 SGHKS and CDR2 YYEKEE (reference sequence). V was cut by 2 bases and J by 0 bases, with 9 bases left in between. The CDR3 DNA is TGTGCCAGCAGCTTAACCCAGTCCTCCTACGAGCAGTACTTC. Protein product: CASSLTQSSYEQYF.

CDR3 sequence: CASSTAGTGLNTEAFF. As DNA, the CDR3 is TGTGCCAGTAGTACCGCCGGGACAGGTCTGAACACTGAAGCTTTCTTT. The chain links TRBV19 to TRBJ1-1, with 8 bases that match TRBD1. Germline V gives CDR1 LNHDA, CDR2 SQIVND (reference sequence). Trimming cost V 4 bases and J 0 bases; bases outside gene matches: 7. CDR3 length equals 16 residues.

The chain recombines TRBV5-6 with TRBJ1-6; D call uncertain. Trimming removed 4 bases from V and 9 bases from J, with 11 bases in between. The CDR3 loop spans 13 amino acids. Per the germline V gene, CDR1 is SGHDT and CDR2 is YYEEEE. DNA for the CDR3: TGTGCCAGCAGCCCCCAACCCGGTTCACCCCTCCACTTT. Its protein is CASSPQPGSPLHF.

The rearrangement links TRBV28 to TRBJ1-5, with D perhaps matching TRBD1 (6 bases). Germline V gives CDR1 MDHEN, CDR2 SYDVKM. The V gene lost 5 bases and the J gene lost 0 bases, with 17 bases spanning the gap. The CDR3 spans 17 residues. DNA for the CDR3: TGTGCCAGCAGTACTAACCGACAGGAGTATAGCAATCAGCCCCAGCATTTT. Translating it yields CASSTNRQEYSNQPQHF.

This clone has a handful of counts. J is TRBJ1-1 and V is TRBV18; 8 nucleotides agree with TRBD1. The CDR3 consists of 14 residues. Germline CDR1 and CDR2: KGHSH and LQKENI. Trimming at V came to 6 bases and at J to 1 base, leaving 4 bases not matched to a gene. Here the CDR3 reads CASSQGAANTEAFF. The CDR3 nucleotides are TGTGCCAGCTCCCAGGGGGCAGCGAACACTGAAGCTTTCTTT.

The CDR3 loop reads CASSTPGGGSNQPQHF. CDR3 sequence (DNA): TGTGCCAGTAGTACCCCCGGTGGAGGTTCGAATCAGCCCCAGCATTTT. The genes are TRBV19 and TRBJ1-5, with D unresolved. Trimming removed 4 bases at V and 4 bases at J, with 17 bases between. Germline-derived CDR1 and CDR2 are LNHDA and SQIVND (reference sequence). The CDR3 extends over 16 amino acids. The whole variable domain, remainder taken from reference TRBV19 and TRBJ1-5, is DGGITQSPKYLFRKEGQNVTLSCEQNLNHDAMYWYRQDPGQGLRLIYYSQIVNDFQKGDIAEGYSVSREKKESFPLTVTSAQKNPTAFYLCASSTPGGGSNQPQHFGDGTRLSIL.

The chain joins TRBV5-5 to TRBJ1-3; a weak D match, TRBD1 (6 bases). In germline, CDR1 is SGHKS, CDR2 YYEKEE (reference sequence). The CDR3 extends over 14 amino acids. V was trimmed by 1 base and J by 2 bases, leaving 7 bases between them. The CDR3 here is CASSLTGTGNTIYF. DNA for the CDR3: TGTGCCAGCAGCTTGACAGGGACTGGAAACACCATATATTTT.

This sequence joins TRBV20-1 and TRBJ1-2; D is perhaps TRBD1 (5 bases). CDR1 and CDR2 from the germline V gene are DFQATT and SNEGSKA (reference sequence). The ends were cut back, 3 bases at V and 7 bases at J, with 15 bases in the middle. This CDR3 has 13 residues. CDR3 protein: CSASGSRATGYTF. As DNA, the CDR3 is TGCAGTGCTAGTGGCAGCAGGGCGACTGGCTACACCTTC.

This sequence joins TRBV28 and TRBJ1-2; TRBD1 agrees at 7 bases. The CDR3 extends over 14 amino acids. The junction had 7 bases not matched to a gene; V was cut back by 2 bases and J by 7 bases. Per the germline V gene, CDR1 is MDHEN and CDR2 is SYDVKM. For the CDR3, the DNA is TGTGCCAGCAGTTTAGGCAGGGGGTCTTTTGGCTACACCTTC. Translated, it gives CASSLGRGSFGYTF.

This clone ranks as medium-sized. The V and J genes are TRBV11-3 and TRBJ2-7; possibly TRBD2 for D (5 bases). The CDR3 runs to 12 residues. V dropped 5 bases and J dropped 3 bases, with 8 bases sitting between them. Germline CDR1 and CDR2: SGHNT and YENEEA. The CDR3: CASSQDFYEQYF. The CDR3 nucleotides are TGTGCCAGCAGCCAGGACTTCTACGAGCAGTACTTC.

This clone was counted between two and nine times. CDR3 sequence (DNA): TGTGCCAGCAGCCAAGAGGGGGCCAACTCCTACGAGCAGTACTTC. This encodes CASSQEGANSYEQYF. V gene TRBV3-1 (or the pseudogene TRBV3-2) combines with J gene TRBJ2-7; D is perhaps TRBD1 (6 bases). The germline V gene encodes CDR1 LGHDT and CDR2 YNNKEL (reference sequence). The CDR3 contains 15 residues. The V gene lost 0 bases and the J gene lost 0 bases, with 9 bases spanning the gap.

The V gene is TRBV10-2, the J gene TRBJ1-1; 9 bases agree with TRBD1. Germline CDR1 reads WSHSY; CDR2 reads SAAADI. The CDR3 has 15 residues. Unmatched junction bases numbered 7, after V lost 3 bases and J lost 5 bases. The CDR3 loop reads CASSDPGTGRTEAFF. The CDR3 region has the DNA TGCGCCAGCAGTGACCCAGGGACAGGGCGGACTGAAGCTTTCTTT.

CDR3: CASSPRGVAEKLFF. CDR3 bases: TGTGCCAGCAGCCCGCGCGGGGTGGCCGAAAAACTGTTTTTT. The V call is TRBV3-1 (or the pseudogene TRBV3-2), the J call TRBJ1-4; D gene unclear. V lost 4 bases to trimming and J lost 8 bases, with 14 bases between them. Germline V gives CDR1 LGHDT, CDR2 YNNKEL (reference sequence). The CDR3 has 14 amino acids.